The entry below gives a single T cell receptor beta chain sequence along with its context. The method was immunoSEQ multiplex PCR; TCRdb's version includes in-frame clones alone and lacks a portion of them. Of under 200,000 clones in the sample, 88% were seen once. This entry belongs to a study of control samples from healthy donors and cancer patients. There are 17 residues in the CDR3. Germline CDR1 is SGHDT and CDR2 is YYEEEE. The V end lost 2 bases, the J end lost 0 bases, and 15 bases lay between the germline ends. The sequenced sample consisted of blood. V and J are TRBV5-6 and TRBJ2-1, with D tentatively TRBD2 (6 bases). This TCR derives from a woman aged 25 to 39 in good health. The DNA for the CDR3 is TGTGCCAGCAGCTTCGGGGGTCGTTACCTCTCCTACAATGAGCAGTTCTTC. This encodes CASSFGGRYLSYNEQFF.